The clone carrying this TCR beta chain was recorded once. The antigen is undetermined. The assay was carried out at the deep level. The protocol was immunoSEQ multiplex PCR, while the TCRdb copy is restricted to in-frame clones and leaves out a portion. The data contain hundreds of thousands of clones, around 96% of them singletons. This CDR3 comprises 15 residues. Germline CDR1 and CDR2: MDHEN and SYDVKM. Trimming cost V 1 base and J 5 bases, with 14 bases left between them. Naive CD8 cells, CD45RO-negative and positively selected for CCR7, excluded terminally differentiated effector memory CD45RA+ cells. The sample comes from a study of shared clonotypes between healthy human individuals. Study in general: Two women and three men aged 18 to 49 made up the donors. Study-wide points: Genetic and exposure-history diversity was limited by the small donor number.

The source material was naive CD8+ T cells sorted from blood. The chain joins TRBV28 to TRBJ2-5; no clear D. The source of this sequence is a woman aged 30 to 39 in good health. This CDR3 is CASSLSPANGETQYF. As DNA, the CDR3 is TGTGCCAGCAGTTTATCCCCAGCTAATGGTGAGACCCAGTACTTC.